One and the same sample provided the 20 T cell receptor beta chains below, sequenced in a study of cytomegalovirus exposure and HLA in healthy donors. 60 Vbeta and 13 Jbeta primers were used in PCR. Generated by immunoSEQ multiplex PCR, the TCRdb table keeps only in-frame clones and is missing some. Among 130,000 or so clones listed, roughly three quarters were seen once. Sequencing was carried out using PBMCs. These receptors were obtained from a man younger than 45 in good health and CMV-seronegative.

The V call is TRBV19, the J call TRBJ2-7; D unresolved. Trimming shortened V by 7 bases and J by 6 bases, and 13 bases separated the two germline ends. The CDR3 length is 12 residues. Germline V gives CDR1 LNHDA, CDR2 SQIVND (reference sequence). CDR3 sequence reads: CASTGSTSEQYF. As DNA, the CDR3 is TGTGCCAGTACAGGATCGACGTCCGAGCAGTACTTC.

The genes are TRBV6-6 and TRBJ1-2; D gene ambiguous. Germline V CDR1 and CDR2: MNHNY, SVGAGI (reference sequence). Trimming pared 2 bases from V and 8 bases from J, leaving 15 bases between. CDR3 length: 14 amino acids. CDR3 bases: TGTGCCAGCAGTTACCCACAAGCCGACGGGGGCTACACCTTC. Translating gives CASSYPQADGGYTF.

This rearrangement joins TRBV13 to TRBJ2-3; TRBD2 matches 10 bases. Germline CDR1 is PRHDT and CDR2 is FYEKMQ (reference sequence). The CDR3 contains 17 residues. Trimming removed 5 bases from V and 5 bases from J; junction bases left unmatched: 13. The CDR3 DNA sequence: TGTGCCAGCAGCCCACAGCCAGCGGGAGGGGAGGGAGATACGCAGTATTTT. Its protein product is CASSPQPAGGEGDTQYF.

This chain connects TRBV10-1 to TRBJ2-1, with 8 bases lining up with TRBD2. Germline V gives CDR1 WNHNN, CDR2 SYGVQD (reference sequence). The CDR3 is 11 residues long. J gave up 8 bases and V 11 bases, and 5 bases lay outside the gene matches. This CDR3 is CAHWTSHEQFF. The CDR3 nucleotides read TGCGCCCACTGGACTAGCCATGAGCAGTTCTTC.

CDR3 sequence (DNA): TGTGCCAGCAGCTTTGGGACAGCCATGAACACTGAAGCTTTCTTT. Translation: CASSFGTAMNTEAFF. The chain joins TRBV5-8 to TRBJ1-1, with 7 bases identical to TRBD1. The germline V gene has CDR1 SGHTS and CDR2 YDEGEE. V shed 2 bases and J 0 bases; nucleotides not matched to a gene: 4. CDR3 length: 15 amino acids.

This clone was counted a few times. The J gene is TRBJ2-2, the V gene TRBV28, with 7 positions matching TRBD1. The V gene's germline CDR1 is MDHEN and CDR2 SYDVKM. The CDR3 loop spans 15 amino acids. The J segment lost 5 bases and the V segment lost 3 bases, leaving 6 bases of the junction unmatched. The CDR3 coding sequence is TGTGCCAGCAGTTTTACAGGGGCGAGAACCGGGGAGCTGTTTTTT. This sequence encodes CASSFTGARTGELFF.

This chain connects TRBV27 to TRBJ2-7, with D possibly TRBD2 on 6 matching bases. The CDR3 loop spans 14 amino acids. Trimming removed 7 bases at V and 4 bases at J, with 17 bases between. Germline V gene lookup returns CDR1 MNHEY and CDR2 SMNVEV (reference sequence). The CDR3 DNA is TGTGCCAGCAAACGCGACGGCGGACTATACGAGCAGTACTTC. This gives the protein CASKRDGGLYEQYF.

CDR3 in amino acids: CASTLLAGDYNEQFF. CDR3 DNA: TGTGCCAGCACACTTTTAGCGGGAGACTACAATGAGCAGTTCTTC. This sequence joins TRBV6-5 and TRBJ2-1; the match to TRBD2 covers 9 bases. V gave up 7 bases and J gave up 3 bases; unmatched junction bases: 7. Germline CDR1 is MNHEY and CDR2 is SVGAGI. This CDR3 has 15 amino acids.

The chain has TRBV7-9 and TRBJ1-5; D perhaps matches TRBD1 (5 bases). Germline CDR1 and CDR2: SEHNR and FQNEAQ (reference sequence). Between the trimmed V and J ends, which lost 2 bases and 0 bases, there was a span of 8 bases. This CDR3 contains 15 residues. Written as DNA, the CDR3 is TGTGCCAGCAGCTTATTGGGGGGTAGCAATCAGCCCCAGCATTTT. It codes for CASSLLGGSNQPQHF.

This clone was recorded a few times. CDR3 in amino acids: CASSYGQRDYEQYF. In DNA form, the CDR3 reads TGTGCCAGCAGTTACGGTCAGCGGGACTACGAGCAGTACTTC. The J gene is TRBJ2-7, the V gene TRBV27; 7 bases agree with TRBD2. The ends lost 4 bases at V and 3 bases at J; junction bases unmatched: 6. Germline V lookup: CDR1 MNHEY, CDR2 SMNVEV (reference sequence). This CDR3 has 14 amino acids.

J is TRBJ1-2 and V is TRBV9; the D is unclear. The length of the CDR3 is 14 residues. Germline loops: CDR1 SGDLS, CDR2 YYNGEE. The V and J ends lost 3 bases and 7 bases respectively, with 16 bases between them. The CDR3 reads CASSAQVEGSGYTF. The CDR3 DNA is TGTGCCAGCAGCGCCCAGGTGGAGGGTAGTGGCTACACCTTC.

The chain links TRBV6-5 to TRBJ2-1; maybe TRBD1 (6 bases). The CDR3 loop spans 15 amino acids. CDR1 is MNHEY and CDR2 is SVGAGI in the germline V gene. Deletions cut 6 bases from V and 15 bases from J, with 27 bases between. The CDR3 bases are TGTGCCAGCAGCTACGACCTGAACGGCAGGGGAACTATGTTCTTC. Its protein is CASSYDLNGRGTMFF.

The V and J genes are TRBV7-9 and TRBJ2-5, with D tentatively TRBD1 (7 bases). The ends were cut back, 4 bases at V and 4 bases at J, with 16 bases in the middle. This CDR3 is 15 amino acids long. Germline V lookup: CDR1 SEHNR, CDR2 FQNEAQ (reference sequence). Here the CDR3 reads CASSSSVGGGETQYF. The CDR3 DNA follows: TGTGCCAGCAGCTCTAGCGTAGGGGGCGGAGAGACCCAGTACTTC.

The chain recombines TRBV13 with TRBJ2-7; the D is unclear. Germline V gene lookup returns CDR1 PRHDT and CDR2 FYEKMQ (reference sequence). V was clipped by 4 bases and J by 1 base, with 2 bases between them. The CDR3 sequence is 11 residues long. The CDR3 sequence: CASSSSYEQYF. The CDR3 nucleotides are TGTGCCAGCAGCTCTTCCTACGAGCAGTACTTC.

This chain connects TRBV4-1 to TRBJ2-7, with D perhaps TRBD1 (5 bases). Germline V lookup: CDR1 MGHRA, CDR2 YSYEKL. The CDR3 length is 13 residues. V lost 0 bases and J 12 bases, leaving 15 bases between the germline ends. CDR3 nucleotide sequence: TGCGCCAGCAGCCAAGAGGGGTTGCAGGGATCGTACTTC. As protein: CASSQEGLQGSYF.

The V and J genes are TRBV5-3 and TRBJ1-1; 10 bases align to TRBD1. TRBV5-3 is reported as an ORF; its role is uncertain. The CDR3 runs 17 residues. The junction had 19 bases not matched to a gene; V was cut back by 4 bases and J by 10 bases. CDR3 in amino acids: CARSKGQGGRSGCRAFF. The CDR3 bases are TGTGCCAGAAGCAAAGGACAGGGGGGACGCTCGGGTTGTAGAGCTTTCTTT.

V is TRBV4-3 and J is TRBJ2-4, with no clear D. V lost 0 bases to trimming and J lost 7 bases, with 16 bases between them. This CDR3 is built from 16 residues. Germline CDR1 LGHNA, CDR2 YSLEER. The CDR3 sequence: CASSQDTRFPWNIQYF. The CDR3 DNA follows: TGCGCCAGCAGCCAAGACACCAGGTTTCCCTGGAACATTCAGTACTTC.

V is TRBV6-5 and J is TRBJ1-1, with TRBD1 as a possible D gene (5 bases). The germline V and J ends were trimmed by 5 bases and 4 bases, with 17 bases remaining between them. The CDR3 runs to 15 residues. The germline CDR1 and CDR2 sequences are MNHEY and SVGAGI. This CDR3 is CASSRAQQGGTEAFF. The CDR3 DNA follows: TGTGCCAGCAGTCGGGCCCAGCAGGGAGGCACTGAAGCTTTCTTT.

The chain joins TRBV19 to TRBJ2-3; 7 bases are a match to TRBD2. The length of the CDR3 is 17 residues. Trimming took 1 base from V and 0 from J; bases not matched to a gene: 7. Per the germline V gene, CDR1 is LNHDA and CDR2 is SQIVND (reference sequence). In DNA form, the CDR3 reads TGTGCCAGTAGTATAGCCTTAGCGGGTCCTAGCACAGATACGCAGTATTTT. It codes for CASSIALAGPSTDTQYF.

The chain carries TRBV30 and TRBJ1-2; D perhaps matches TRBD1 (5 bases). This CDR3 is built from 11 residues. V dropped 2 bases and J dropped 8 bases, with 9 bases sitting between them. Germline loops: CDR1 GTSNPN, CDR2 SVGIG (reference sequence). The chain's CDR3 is CAWSLTAGYTF. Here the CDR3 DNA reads TGTGCCTGGAGTCTGACAGCGGGCTACACCTTC. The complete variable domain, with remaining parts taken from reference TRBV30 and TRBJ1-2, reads SQTIHQWPATLVQPVGSPLSLECTVEGTSNPNLYWYRQAAGRGLQLLFYSVGIGQISSEVPQNLSASRPQDRQFILSSKKLLLSDSGFYLCAWSLTAGYTFGSGTRLTVV.